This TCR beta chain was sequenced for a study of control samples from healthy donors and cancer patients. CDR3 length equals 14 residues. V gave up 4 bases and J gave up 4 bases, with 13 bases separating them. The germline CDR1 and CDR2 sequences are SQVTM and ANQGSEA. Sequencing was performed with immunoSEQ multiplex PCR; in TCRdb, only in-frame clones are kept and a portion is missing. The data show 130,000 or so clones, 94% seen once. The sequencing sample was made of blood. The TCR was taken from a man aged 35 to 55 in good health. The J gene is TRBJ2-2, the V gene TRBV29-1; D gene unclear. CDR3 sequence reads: CSVVGPGSTGELFF. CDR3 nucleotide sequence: TGCAGCGTTGTAGGACCCGGCAGCACCGGGGAGCTGTTTTTT.